Presented here are 18 T cell receptor beta chains from one specimen sequenced in a study of T cells in Graves' hyperthyroidism and ophthalmopathy. Researchers amplified the TCR beta CDR3 regions from RNA transcripts. First-round RT-PCR of the TCR CDR3 relied on the HTBI primer set. TCRdb ran MiXCR on the multiplex PCR reads and lists one entry per CDR3 protein. The sample has approximately 400,000 distinct CDR3 sequences; approximately 15% are singletons. The source material was blood. The source is a woman under 30 with Graves' hyperthyroidism.

The chain links TRBV28 to TRBJ2-2, with TRBD2 matching over 8 bases. Germline V lookup: CDR1 MDHEN, CDR2 SYDVKM. CDR3 length: 15 residues. V lost 3 bases, J lost 6 bases, and 6 bases stayed unmatched. The CDR3 region has the DNA TGTGCCAGCAGTTTGAGGCCCGGGGGGGCCGGGGAGCTGTTTTTT. This gives the protein CASSLRPGGAGELFF.

This clonotype was seen repeatedly, ten times or more. This chain links TRBV11-2 with TRBJ1-2, with TRBD1 matching 11 bases. The CDR3 covers 15 residues. The germline V gene encodes CDR1 SGHAT and CDR2 FQNNGV. Germline trimming cut 7 bases from V and 4 bases from J; bases unmatched to any gene: 8. CDR3 loop: CASTPLGTGGYGYTF. CDR3 nucleotide sequence: TGTGCCAGCACCCCGTTGGGGACAGGGGGCTATGGCTACACCTTC.

This clonotype showed up many times. Its ends do not fully match the called genes, so a read error is possible. This CDR3 reads CASSLAGPMELFF. CDR3 DNA: TGTGCCAGCAGTCTAGCGGGCCCAATGGAGCTGTTTTTT. The rearrangement joins TRBV12-3 or TRBV12-4 to TRBJ2-2; TRBD2 aligns across 8 bases. The CDR3 contains 13 residues.

This clonotype was counted only a few times. The V and J genes are TRBV3-1 and TRBJ2-7, with 8 positions matching TRBD1. V was clipped by 0 bases and J by 2 bases; unmatched bases: 6. Per germline, CDR1 LGHDT and CDR2 YNNKEL (reference sequence). CDR3 size: 16 residues. CDR3 coding DNA: TGTGCCAGCAGCCAAGATTTAGAACAGGGGGCCTACGAGCAGTACTTC. Residues: CASSQDLEQGAYEQYF.

The chain links TRBV28 to TRBJ2-7, with D possibly called TRBD1 or TRBD2 (6 bases each). The CDR3 runs to 13 residues. Germline assignment: CDR1 MDHEN and CDR2 SYDVKM. Trimming took off 5 bases at V and 6 bases at J, with 14 bases between the two ends. The CDR3 DNA is TGTGCCAGCAGTCGACTAGTAGGGGGCGAGCAGTACTTC. It translates to CASSRLVGGEQYF.

This clonotype was counted many times. The chain carries TRBV6-1 and TRBJ1-2, with D possibly TRBD1 on 6 matching bases. V lost 10 bases, J lost 7 bases, and 13 bases lay in between. The CDR3 length is 11 residues. The germline CDR1 and CDR2 sequences are MNHNS and SASEGT. CDR3 sequence (DNA): TGTGCCACAAGCAGGGGCGTTGGCTACACCTTC. Amino acids: CATSRGVGYTF.

In DNA, the CDR3 is TGTGCCAGCAGCTTAGGATTCCCAGGCTCAACTGAGCAGTTCTTC. This sequence encodes CASSLGFPGSTEQFF. V is TRBV7-2 and J is TRBJ2-1; D gene uncertain. CDR3 length equals 15 residues. Deletions cut 1 base from V and 9 bases from J, with 16 bases between. Germline V gene sequence: CDR1 SGHTA, CDR2 FQGNSA.

This clonotype has at least ten counts. V usage is TRBV10-3 and J usage is TRBJ1-2; TRBD1 matches 11 bases. CDR3 size: 16 residues. Trimming removed 5 bases from V and 0 bases from J; junction bases left unmatched: 5. Germline V gene data show CDR1 as ENHRY and CDR2 as SYGVKD. CDR3 region: CAISTGTGGSNYGYTF. CDR3 DNA: TGTGCCATCAGTACCGGGACAGGGGGATCTAACTATGGCTACACCTTC.

This chain uses TRBV7-6 with TRBJ2-3; 8 bases fit TRBD2. Germline values: CDR1 SGHVS, CDR2 FNYEAQ. The CDR3 is made up of 18 amino acids. V dropped 1 base and J dropped 5; count of bases not matched to a gene: 14. The CDR3 region has the DNA TGTGCCAGCAGCTTAGGAGTGGGTAAGGGGCTAGCGGGAGATACGCAGTATTTT. It encodes CASSLGVGKGLAGDTQYF.

This clonotype has more than one count but fewer than ten. The CDR3 sequence: CSVAVTEAFF. In DNA, the CDR3 is TGCAGTGTAGCGGTCACTGAAGCTTTCTTT. The V gene is TRBV20-1, the J gene TRBJ1-1; D gene unclear. Between the trimmed V and J ends, which lost 7 bases and 4 bases, there was a span of 7 bases. The V gene's germline CDR1 is DFQATT and CDR2 SNEGSKA (reference sequence). The CDR3 runs to 10 residues.

The gene calls are TRBV18 and TRBJ1-6; 9 bases are shared with TRBD1. Looked up from germline, CDR1 is KGHSH and CDR2 is LQKENI. This CDR3 contains 15 residues. V lost 4 bases, J lost 5 bases, and 3 bases stayed unmatched. The CDR3 sequence: CASSLDRGNNSPLHF. The CDR3 DNA is TGTGCCAGCTCACTCGACAGGGGGAATAATTCACCCCTCCACTTT.

There are many counts of this clonotype. The chain is built from TRBV24-1 and TRBJ2-1, with TRBD2 identical over 13 bases. Germline assignment: CDR1 KGHDR and CDR2 SFDVKD. CDR3 size: 16 residues. The ends lost 1 base at V and 5 bases at J; junction bases unmatched: 1. CDR3 nucleotide sequence: TGTGCCACCAGTGATTTAGGGACTAGCGGGAACAATGAGCAGTTCTTC. Its translation is CATSDLGTSGNNEQFF.

This clonotype was observed many times. V usage is TRBV7-2 and J usage is TRBJ2-3; 9 bases align to TRBD2. V shed 6 bases and J 1 base; nucleotides not matched to a gene: 2. This CDR3 region has 14 residues. Germline CDR1 reads SGHTA; CDR2 reads FQGNSA. The DNA for the CDR3 is TGTGCCAGCAGGCTAGCGGGACGCACAGATACGCAGTATTTT. It specifies CASRLAGRTDTQYF.

This clonotype was detected many times. The V and J genes are TRBV3-1 and TRBJ2-1; the D gene could be TRBD1 or TRBD2 (5 bases each). CDR3 length: 13 amino acids. Germline V lookup: CDR1 LGHDT, CDR2 YNNKEL (reference sequence). V was pared by 3 bases and J by 12 bases, with 15 bases between. The CDR3 loop is CASSHGTGGGQFF. CDR3 DNA sequence: TGTGCCAGCAGCCACGGGACCGGTGGGGGGCAGTTCTTC.

V usage is TRBV29-1 and J usage is TRBJ2-7; 8 bases are shared with TRBD1. V gave up 4 bases and J gave up 4 bases; unmatched junction bases: 9. Germline CDR1 reads SQVTM; CDR2 reads ANQGSEA. The CDR3 is 14 amino acids. The CDR3, as DNA: TGCAGCGTTGCCCTAATGGACAGGGCGTACGAGCAGTACTTC. Translation gives CSVALMDRAYEQYF.

The chain uses TRBV12-3 or TRBV12-4 and TRBJ2-5; the match to TRBD2 covers 14 bases. The CDR3 is 16 amino acids. V trimming: 6 bases; J trimming: 5 bases; junction bases outside the gene matches: 8. The DNA of the CDR3 is TGTGCCAGCAGCCAGACTAGCGGGGGGGCAGGGGAGACCCAGTACTTC. Its protein product is CASSQTSGGAGETQYF.

This clonotype was recorded a few times. The J gene is TRBJ2-3, the V gene TRBV29-1; D is possibly TRBD2 (5 bases). Trimming removed 1 base at V and 1 base at J, with 15 bases between. The CDR3 consists of 16 residues. CDR1 is SQVTM, CDR2 ANQGSEA, per germline. CDR3 bases: TGCAGCGTTGAAGGGGTACGAGGGTCCGGCACAGATACGCAGTATTTT. It yields the protein CSVEGVRGSGTDTQYF.

At least ten counts were recorded for this clonotype. V gene TRBV6-2 or TRBV6-3 combines with J gene TRBJ2-6; a possible D gene is TRBD2 (6 bases). Trimming shortened V by 5 bases and J by 0 bases, and 11 bases separated the two germline ends. There are 16 residues in the CDR3. Germline V gene data show CDR1 as MNHEY and CDR2 as SVGEGT. In DNA form, the CDR3 reads TGTGCCAGCAGTCAGGACGGGAGCTCTGGGGCCAACGTCCTGACTTTC. Protein sequence: CASSQDGSSGANVLTF.